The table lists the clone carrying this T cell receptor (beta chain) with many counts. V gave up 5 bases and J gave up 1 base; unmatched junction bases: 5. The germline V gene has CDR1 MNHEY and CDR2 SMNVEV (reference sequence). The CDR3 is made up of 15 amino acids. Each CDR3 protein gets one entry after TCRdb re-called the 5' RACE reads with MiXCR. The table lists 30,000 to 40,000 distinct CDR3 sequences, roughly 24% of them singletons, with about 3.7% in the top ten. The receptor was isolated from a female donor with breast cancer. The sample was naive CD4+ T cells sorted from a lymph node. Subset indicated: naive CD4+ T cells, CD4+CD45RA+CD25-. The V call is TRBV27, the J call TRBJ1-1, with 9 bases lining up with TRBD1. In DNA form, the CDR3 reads TGTGCCAGCAGTCCAAGGGACAGGGCGAACACTGAAGCTTTCTTT. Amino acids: CASSPRDRANTEAFF.